This T cell receptor (beta chain) was identified during a study of T-cell reconstitution after alpha-beta-depleted transplantation in children. General study findings and limits: Elevated TCRbeta diversity at day 60 was traced, in some patients, to surviving recipient T cells and thymic progenitors. It was reported that alpha-beta T cells came from several hundred expanded graft clones (about two months after transplant). The authors attributed T-cell counts and diversity one year after transplant mostly to newly produced T cells.

As it was prepared, the TCRbeta library received unique molecular identifiers. TCRdb itself ran the PCR reads through MiXCR, one entry per CDR3 protein. The data contain a few hundred thousand distinct CDR3 sequences, about 40% of them singletons. The germline V gene encodes CDR1 SGHKS and CDR2 YYEKEE (reference sequence). The junction had 4 bases not matched to a gene; V was cut back by 4 bases and J by 0 bases. This CDR3 has 15 residues. Comment on this clonotype: Its antigen is unknown.

The input for sequencing was PBMCs, taken before TCRalphabeta/CD19-depleted stem cell transplant. The V and J genes are TRBV5-5 and TRBJ2-1, with 7 nucleotides matching TRBD1. The receptor comes from a girl aged 2 to 9 with aplastic anemia, due to receive a stem cell transplant. The CDR3 DNA reads TGTGCCAGCAGCACCGGACAGGTCTCCTACAATGAGCAGTTCTTC. Residues: CASSTGQVSYNEQFF.